The following is a T cell receptor beta chain sequence with its context. CDR1 is MNHNS and CDR2 is SASEGT in the germline V gene. The J segment lost 11 bases and the V segment lost 4 bases, leaving 20 bases of the junction unmatched. The CDR3 sequence is 18 residues long. TCRdb's table, derived via immunoSEQ multiplex PCR, lists solely in-frame clones and lacks some. Seen here are about 400,000 clones, more than 85% observed once, and the top ten hold approximately 2.9%. This entry comes from a study of blood T cell repertoires in COVID-19. The sequencing sample was made of peripheral blood. V and J are TRBV6-1 and TRBJ2-2; 9 bases are shared with TRBD2. The TCR originated in a human donor in a cohort sampled during active COVID-19. CDR3 bases: TGTGCCAGCAGTGGGTCCCGCACATACTCTAGCGGGGCGGTAGAGCTGTTTTTT. Its protein is CASSGSRTYSSGAVELFF.